These T cell receptor beta chains were read from a single sample in a study of shared clonotypes between healthy human individuals. The repertoire was sequenced with immunoSEQ multiplex PCR; TCRdb's copy has only in-frame clones and lacks some. The sample consists of over 750,000 clones, around 96% of them appearing once. The sequenced sample consisted of naive CD8+ T cells sorted from blood. The receptors derive from a man aged 30 to 39 in good health. Each CDR3 is given with its conserved first and last residue. The D gene is left open where the match is weak. Where a row states a size, it is once, few, many or the class of an expanded clone; other rows omit it.

d_gene	v_gene	j_gene	len	abundance	CDR3aa	CDR3nt
TRBD2	TRBV4-1	TRBJ2-3	16	.	CASSGSAGEFTDTQYF	TGCGCCAGCAGCGGATCAGCGGGAGAGTTTACAGATACGCAGTATTTT
.	TRBV7-2	TRBJ2-7	12	.	CASSLESVEQYF	TGTGCCAGCAGCTTAGAATCTGTCGAGCAGTACTTC
TRBD1	TRBV9	TRBJ2-3	14	.	CASSVAGGSDTQYF	TGTGCCAGCAGCGTTGCAGGGGGTTCAGATACGCAGTATTTT
.	TRBV28	TRBJ2-7	13	.	CASSFGGAGEQYF	TGTGCCAGCAGTTTCGGGGGTGCGGGGGAGCAGTACTTC
.	TRBV9	TRBJ1-5	14	.	CASSVGGGNQPQHF	TGTGCCAGCAGCGTCGGCGGGGGCAATCAGCCCCAGCATTTT
TRBD2	TRBV2	TRBJ2-3	15	.	CASSEIAGVADTQYF	TGTGCCAGCAGTGAGATAGCGGGAGTGGCAGATACGCAGTATTTT
TRBD1	TRBV6-1	TRBJ2-7	15	.	CASRGGQGPPYEQYF	TGTGCCAGCAGAGGGGGACAGGGGCCCCCCTACGAGCAGTACTTC
TRBD2	TRBV7-9	TRBJ2-5	17	once	CASSSRLAGGREETQYF	TGTGCCAGCAGCTCCCGACTAGCGGGAGGTAGGGAAGAGACCCAGTACTTC
.	TRBV29-1	TRBJ1-4	15	.	CSVGERGGLNEKLFF	TGCAGCGTAGGGGAGCGGGGAGGACTTAATGAAAAACTGTTTTTT
TRBD2	TRBV7-8	TRBJ2-1	16	once	CASSPLASGRAAEQFF	TGTGCCAGCAGTCCCTTGGCTAGCGGGAGGGCCGCTGAGCAGTTCTTC
.	TRBV7-6	TRBJ1-3	17	.	CASSSPQQGKSGNTIYF	TGTGCCAGCAGCTCCCCCCAACAGGGCAAGTCTGGAAACACCATATATTTT
.	TRBV27	TRBJ2-7	12	.	CASGSSSYEQYF	TGTGCCAGCGGATCTTCTTCCTACGAGCAGTACTTC
.	TRBV7-9	TRBJ2-1	13	.	CASSFSGNNEQFF	TGTGCCAGCAGCTTTAGCGGAAACAATGAGCAGTTCTTC
.	TRBV7-8	TRBJ2-3	18	.	CASILRSRGVSFTDTQYF	TGTGCCAGCATCCTGCGGAGCAGGGGGGTTAGTTTTACAGATACGCAGTATTTT
TRBD2	TRBV5-1	TRBJ2-2	16	.	CASSPSLAGETGELFF	TGCGCCAGCAGCCCTAGTCTAGCGGGAGAGACCGGGGAGCTGTTTTTT
.	TRBV2	TRBJ2-1	13	.	CASSGGPNNEQFF	TGTGCCAGCAGTGGAGGGCCTAACAATGAGCAGTTCTTC
.	TRBV27	TRBJ2-7	16	.	CASSLLQGGLAYEQYF	TGTGCCAGCAGTTTACTCCAAGGGGGTTTGGCCTACGAGCAGTACTTC
.	TRBV10-3	TRBJ1-1	12	.	CAIKGGDTEAFF	TGTGCCATCAAAGGGGGGGACACTGAAGCTTTCTTT
.	TRBV27	TRBJ1-2	15	.	CASSPGGGLSYGYTF	TGTGCCAGCAGTCCCGGCGGGGGCCTGAGCTATGGCTACACCTTC
.	TRBV27	TRBJ1-1	15	.	CASTPLRGANTEAFF	TGTGCCAGCACTCCCCTCCGCGGAGCGAACACTGAAGCTTTCTTT
.	TRBV9	TRBJ2-7	14	.	CASSVGSSSYEQYF	TGTGCCAGCAGCGTAGGGTCTAGCTCCTACGAGCAGTACTTC
.	TRBV5-8	TRBJ1-3	18	.	CASSLVTDAWGRENTIYF	TGTGCCAGCAGCTTGGTTACGGATGCATGGGGAAGGGAAAACACCATATATTTT
.	TRBV19	TRBJ2-7	12	.	CASSGAGHEQYF	TGTGCCAGTAGTGGAGCGGGCCACGAGCAGTACTTC
.	TRBV15	TRBJ2-7	15	once	CASRLGDRSSYEQYF	TGTGCCTCGCGCCTAGGGGACCGCAGCTCCTACGAGCAGTACTTC
.	TRBV15	TRBJ1-1	15	.	CATSGQGDMNTEAFF	TGTGCCACCAGCGGGCAGGGAGACATGAACACTGAAGCTTTCTTT
.	TRBV5-4	TRBJ1-1	14	.	CASRQTGVNTEAFF	TGTGCCAGCAGACAAACAGGAGTGAACACTGAAGCTTTCTTT
.	TRBV19	TRBJ2-3	14	.	CASSIVAATDTQYF	TGTGCCAGTAGTATAGTAGCCGCCACAGATACGCAGTATTTT
.	TRBV28	TRBJ2-1	13	once	CASGRGSYNEQFF	TGTGCCAGCGGGCGGGGCTCCTACAATGAGCAGTTCTTC
.	TRBV27	TRBJ2-7	15	.	CASSYGFEGIYEQYF	TGTGCCAGCAGTTATGGGTTTGAGGGAATCTACGAGCAGTACTTC
TRBD1	TRBV7-6	TRBJ2-1	14	.	CASSPGTGSNEQFF	TGTGCCAGCAGCCCCGGGACAGGGTCCAATGAGCAGTTCTTC
.	TRBV7-6	TRBJ2-7	14	.	CASSLGQDSYEQYF	TGTGCCAGCAGCTTAGGACAGGATTCCTACGAGCAGTACTTC
.	TRBV9	TRBJ2-7	17	.	CASSENPEGGPTYEQYF	TGTGCCAGCAGCGAGAACCCGGAGGGCGGACCAACCTACGAGCAGTACTTC
.	TRBV4-1	TRBJ1-1	13	.	CASSHYQGTEAFF	TGCGCCAGCAGCCATTACCAGGGGACTGAAGCTTTCTTT
.	TRBV30	TRBJ1-4	13	.	CAWAGLPNEKLFF	TGTGCCTGGGCAGGGCTCCCCAATGAAAAACTGTTTTTT
TRBD1	TRBV5-1	TRBJ2-1	15	once	CASSVTGGYYNEQFF	TGCGCCAGCAGCGTAACAGGGGGTTACTACAATGAGCAGTTCTTC
.	TRBV2	TRBJ1-4	12	.	CASSEQGEKLFF	TGTGCCAGCAGTGAACAGGGTGAAAAACTGTTTTTT
TRBD1	TRBV13	TRBJ1-1	14	.	CASSLQGAWTEAFF	TGTGCCAGCAGCTTACAGGGGGCTTGGACTGAAGCTTTCTTT